What follows are 25 T cell receptor beta chains derived from one specimen sequenced in a study of memory CD4+ T cells and cytomegalovirus serostatus. Single viable CD3+CD4+CD8-CD45RO+ cells were sorted as the memory CD4+ T cells. Repertoires were generated with immunoSEQ multiplex PCR, while TCRdb's copy carries only in-frame clones and drops some. The data hold tens of thousands of clones, with 77% observed a single time. Sequences were obtained from memory CD4+ T cells from blood. The receptor source for this set is an adult in good health and CMV-seronegative.

The table lists this clone with a few counts. The J gene is TRBJ1-1, the V gene TRBV9, with TRBD1 identical over 7 bases. CDR3 length: 16 residues. After removal of 2 bases from V and 4 bases from J, the junction contained 11 bases not matched to a gene. Germline-derived CDR1 and CDR2 are SGDLS and YYNGEE. Here the CDR3 DNA reads TGTGCCAGCAGCGTGAAGGCAGGGGGTAGGATCACTGAAGCTTTCTTT. Its protein product is CASSVKAGGRITEAFF.

This chain joins TRBV7-9 and TRBJ2-7, with 7 bases fitting TRBD1. Germline CDR1 SEHNR, CDR2 FQNEAQ (reference sequence). The CDR3 spans 14 residues. The ends lost 4 bases at V and 0 bases at J; junction bases unmatched: 3. CDR3 DNA: TGTGCCAGCAGCTCGGACAGGAGCTCCTACGAGCAGTACTTC. Its translation is CASSSDRSSYEQYF.

The chain links TRBV21-1 to TRBJ1-5; the D segment call TRBD1 is taken from the table without a DNA check. TRBV21-1 is a pseudogene. The CDR3 is 16 residues long. CDR3 region: CASSSFRGLSNQPQHF. The CDR3 DNA follows: TGTGCCAGCAGCAGTTTCAGGGGGCTTAGCAATCAGCCCCAGCATTTT.

The gene calls are TRBV19 and TRBJ1-5; TRBD1 matches at 9 bases. In germline, CDR1 is LNHDA, CDR2 SQIVND (reference sequence). V dropped 8 bases and J dropped 0; count of bases not matched to a gene: 8. This CDR3 spans 16 amino acids. CDR3 loop: CASWARTGVSNQPQHF. The CDR3 bases are TGTGCCAGTTGGGCTCGGACAGGGGTTAGCAATCAGCCCCAGCATTTT.

V gene TRBV19 combines with J gene TRBJ2-6, with D hard to call. Germline values: CDR1 LNHDA, CDR2 SQIVND (reference sequence). V dropped 5 bases and J dropped 1 base, with 9 bases sitting between them. This CDR3 is 15 amino acids long. Written as DNA, the CDR3 is TGTGCCAGTAGTCCCACCCGATCTGGGGCCAACGTCCTGACTTTC. Translated, it gives CASSPTRSGANVLTF. Full variable domain (outside the CDR3, taken from reference TRBV19 and TRBJ2-6): DGGITQSPKYLFRKEGQNVTLSCEQNLNHDAMYWYRQDPGQGLRLIYYSQIVNDFQKGDIAEGYSVSREKKESFPLTVTSAQKNPTAFYLCASSPTRSGANVLTFGAGSRLTVL.

The chain uses TRBV5-1 and TRBJ1-4; perhaps TRBD1 as D (5 bases). Germline lookup yields CDR1 SGHRS and CDR2 YFSETQ. V was cut by 4 bases and J by 2 bases, with 18 bases left in between. The CDR3 totals 17 residues. CDR3 residues: CASSEPAGWGTNEKLFF. The CDR3 bases are TGCGCCAGCAGCGAACCTGCTGGCTGGGGGACTAATGAAAAACTGTTTTTT.

This chain connects TRBV29-1 to TRBJ2-2, with D tentatively TRBD2 (6 bases). Germline CDR1 is SQVTM and CDR2 is ANQGSEA. Trimming stripped 1 base from V and 4 bases from J, with 16 bases between. The CDR3 spans 16 residues. The CDR3 is CSVEAGIAAGTGELFF. CDR3 sequence (DNA): TGCAGCGTTGAAGCCGGGATAGCGGCGGGCACCGGGGAGCTGTTTTTT.

There are a few counts of this clone. This chain connects TRBV5-1 to TRBJ2-2; D may correspond to TRBD1 or TRBD2 (6 bases each). V gave up 2 bases and J gave up 1 base, with 15 bases separating them. This CDR3 region has 17 residues. CDR1 and CDR2 from the germline V gene are SGHRS and YFSETQ. The CDR3 bases are TGCGCCAGCAGCTTCTGGGGGGCGCGACTGAACACCGGGGAGCTGTTTTTT. It yields the protein CASSFWGARLNTGELFF.

The chain couples TRBV4-1 to TRBJ2-3; 7 bases match TRBD2. V lost 4 bases and J lost 3; bases outside the gene matches: 13. CDR3 length: 17 residues. The germline V gene encodes CDR1 MGHRA and CDR2 YSYEKL. The DNA for the CDR3 is TGCGCCAGCAGCCCGATTGGACTGGGGGGGAAGACAGATACGCAGTATTTT. Encoded protein: CASSPIGLGGKTDTQYF.

This clone was counted a few times. A read error may produce the germline difference seen at one junction end. The genes are TRBV7-7 and TRBJ1-1; TRBD1 is a possible D gene (5 bases). The CDR3 totals 17 residues. Germline values: CDR1 SSHAT, CDR2 FNYEAQ (reference sequence). The CDR3 DNA is TGTGCTAGCAGCTTAGTTCTATTTCCAGGGAGGAACACTGAAGCTTTCTTT. Its protein product is CASSLVLFPGRNTEAFF.

The chain combines TRBV4-1 with TRBJ1-4; D perhaps matches TRBD1 (6 bases). Germline loops: CDR1 MGHRA, CDR2 YSYEKL. Between the trimmed V and J ends, which lost 1 base and 2 bases, there was a span of 17 bases. This CDR3 region has 18 residues. In nucleotides, the CDR3 is TGCGCCAGCAGCCAAGGTGCAGGGTGGGGGCAGACTAATGAAAAACTGTTTTTT. Its protein is CASSQGAGWGQTNEKLFF.

This clone was detected once. V and J are TRBV7-2 and TRBJ2-3; D not resolved. This CDR3 has 14 residues. Between the trimmed V and J ends, which lost 3 bases and 1 base, there was a span of 8 bases. Germline V gene lookup returns CDR1 SGHTA and CDR2 FQGNSA. Here the CDR3 reads CASSFLGGTDTQYF. DNA of the CDR3: TGTGCCAGCAGCTTCCTAGGAGGCACAGATACGCAGTATTTT.

This chain connects TRBV7-2 to TRBJ1-6; TRBD1 might be the D (6 bases). The V end was cut by 1 base, the J end by 4 bases, with 11 bases between. The CDR3 covers 16 residues. The V gene's germline CDR1 is SGHTA and CDR2 FQGNSA. In DNA form, the CDR3 reads TGTGCCAGCAGCTTAGTCGGGGGGCGGTATAATTCACCCCTCCACTTT. It specifies CASSLVGGRYNSPLHF.

This clone has more than one count but fewer than ten. The chain employs TRBV25-1 and TRBJ1-1; 9 positions match TRBD1. This CDR3 region has 14 residues. In germline, CDR1 is MGHDK, CDR2 SYGVNS. Germline trimming cut 8 bases from V and 0 bases from J; bases unmatched to any gene: 4. CDR3 protein: CASWGQGLNTEAFF. The CDR3 DNA reads as TGTGCCAGCTGGGGACAGGGCTTGAACACTGAAGCTTTCTTT.

Remarks on this clone: The same CDR3 also results from other DNA sequences found in this sample. V gene TRBV6-5 combines with J gene TRBJ1-1, with 10 bases that match TRBD1. The V gene's germline CDR1 is MNHEY and CDR2 SVGAGI. CDR3 length: 14 residues. J lost 4 bases, V lost 1 base, and 0 bases had no gene match. The CDR3 loop reads CASSYWTGGTEAFF. For the CDR3, the DNA is TGTGCCAGCAGTTACTGGACAGGGGGCACTGAAGCTTTCTTT.

The rearrangement links TRBV5-1 to TRBJ1-2; TRBD1 might be the D (5 bases). Germline lookup yields CDR1 SGHRS and CDR2 YFSETQ. The CDR3 runs to 16 residues. Trimming took off 4 bases at V and 3 bases at J, with 19 bases between the two ends. This chain's CDR3 is CASSSTVGPGDYGYTF. The CDR3 DNA reads as TGCGCCAGCAGCAGCACGGTGGGGCCCGGGGACTATGGCTACACCTTC.

The gene calls are TRBV18 and TRBJ2-3, with D tentatively TRBD1 (6 bases). Per germline, CDR1 KGHSH and CDR2 LQKENI. The CDR3 runs to 13 residues. The V end lost 5 bases, the J end lost 5 bases, and 11 bases lay between the germline ends. This CDR3 is CASSIDRLDTQYF. In nucleotides, the CDR3 is TGTGCCAGCTCAATCGACAGGTTAGATACGCAGTATTTT.

The V call is TRBV7-3, the J call TRBJ2-3, with 7 bases fitting TRBD1. The V gene end was trimmed by 5 bases and the J gene end by 5 bases; junction bases not matched to a gene: 4. Germline assignment: CDR1 SGHTA and CDR2 FQGTGA. This CDR3 is built from 13 residues. CDR3 sequence: CASSRDRGDTQYF. The DNA of the CDR3 is TGTGCCAGCAGCCGGGACAGAGGAGATACGCAGTATTTT.

The rearrangement joins TRBV5-1 to TRBJ2-7; 12 bases match TRBD2. From germline, CDR1 is SGHRS and CDR2 YFSETQ. The V gene end was trimmed by 0 bases and the J gene end by 3 bases; junction bases not matched to a gene: 7. CDR3 size: 17 residues. This chain's CDR3 is CASSLGSSGGVRYEQYF. In DNA form, the CDR3 reads TGCGCCAGCAGCTTGGGGTCTAGCGGGGGGGTACGCTACGAGCAGTACTTC. The full variable domain, with the rest looked up from reference TRBV5-1 and TRBJ2-7, is KAGVTQTPRYLIKTRGQQVTLSCSPISGHRSVSWYQQTPGQGLQFLFEYFSETQRNKGNFPGRFSGRQFSNSRSEMNVSTLELGDSALYLCASSLGSSGGVRYEQYFGPGTRLTVT.

The chain carries TRBV7-2 and TRBJ2-6, with D possibly matching TRBD1 (5 bases). V was clipped by 2 bases and J by 2 bases, with 13 bases between them. Germline loops: CDR1 SGHTA, CDR2 FQGNSA. This CDR3 has 17 residues. CDR3: CASSLSPPGPGANVLTF. CDR3 sequence (DNA): TGTGCCAGCAGCTTATCCCCTCCAGGGCCTGGGGCCAACGTCCTGACTTTC.

This clone was detected only once. The chain employs TRBV5-8 and TRBJ2-7; the match to TRBD1 covers 9 bases. Germline V CDR1 and CDR2: SGHTS, YDEGEE. The CDR3 runs 14 residues. V lost 0 bases and J lost 3; bases outside the gene matches: 1. Here the CDR3 DNA reads TGTGCCAGCAGCTTGGCGGGACAGGGCTACGAGCAGTACTTC. Translating gives CASSLAGQGYEQYF.

V and J are TRBV5-1 and TRBJ2-1; D remains ambiguous. Germline CDR1 SGHRS, CDR2 YFSETQ. The ends were cut back, 9 bases at V and 0 bases at J, with 16 bases in the middle. This CDR3 region has 15 residues. CDR3 residues: CATHSDPSSYNEQFF. In DNA, the CDR3 is TGCGCCACCCACTCGGACCCGAGCTCCTACAATGAGCAGTTCTTC.

The chain joins TRBV11-1 to TRBJ2-6; a possible D gene is TRBD1 (6 bases). The CDR3 contains 16 residues. Trimming left V 5 bases short and J 0 bases short, with 11 bases between. The V gene's germline CDR1 is SGHAT and CDR2 FQDESV (reference sequence). The CDR3 here is CASSPGQTSGANVLTF. The CDR3, as DNA: TGTGCCAGCAGCCCCGGACAGACCTCTGGGGCCAACGTCCTGACTTTC.

The chain employs TRBV19 and TRBJ2-1; a possible D gene is TRBD1 (6 bases). Germline-derived CDR1 and CDR2 are LNHDA and SQIVND (reference sequence). The CDR3 spans 15 residues. The ends were cut back, 5 bases at V and 1 base at J, with 12 bases in the middle. This chain's CDR3 is CASSEGRGSYNEQFF. The DNA of the CDR3 is TGTGCCAGTAGTGAGGGCAGGGGATCCTACAATGAGCAGTTCTTC.

The chain links TRBV11-1 to TRBJ2-7, with D possibly being TRBD2 (6 bases). Trimming cost V 5 bases and J 3 bases, with 11 bases left between them. The germline V gene has CDR1 SGHAT and CDR2 FQDESV (reference sequence). The CDR3 is made up of 13 amino acids. This chain's CDR3 is CASSPRDGYEQYF. The CDR3, as DNA: TGTGCCAGCAGCCCGCGGGACGGCTACGAGCAGTACTTC. Variable domain in full (rest from reference TRBV11-1 and TRBJ2-7): EAEVAQSPRYKITEKSQAVAFWCDPISGHATLYWYRQILGQGPELLVQFQDESVVDDSQLPKDRFSAERLKGVDSTLKIQPAELGDSAMYLCASSPRDGYEQYFGPGTRLTVT.